Only a few counts were recorded for the clone carrying this T cell receptor beta chain. This may be a read error, as it is one base from a much larger clone. Unique molecular identifier tags were affixed to discrete cDNA molecules. TCRdb re-analysed the 5' RACE reads in MiXCR, keeping a single row per CDR3 protein. Among tens of thousands of distinct CDR3 sequences listed, about 11% were seen once. The data stem from a study of early T cells in non-severe SARS-CoV-2 infection. Germline-derived CDR1 and CDR2 are MRHNA and SNTAGT. The J segment lost 3 bases and the V segment lost 0 bases, leaving 0 bases of the junction unmatched. The CDR3 length is 15 residues.

V usage is TRBV6-4 and J usage is TRBJ2-3; TRBD2 aligns across 10 bases. The source is an adult who was a healthcare worker with PCR-confirmed SARS-CoV-2 infection or an uninfected control (not recorded which). Sequences were derived from whole blood, sampled at baseline. The CDR3: CASSDSSGGTDTQYF. CDR3 bases: TGTGCCAGCAGTGACTCTAGCGGGGGGACAGATACGCAGTATTTT.